This T cell receptor (beta chain) was found in a study of cytomegalovirus exposure and HLA in healthy donors (dated by TCRdb to between 2016 and 2019). About the investigation overall: In an earlier analysis of approximately 640 of the donors, less than 350 Gb of sequence data and 95 million to 130 million unique TCR beta sequences from about 179 million T cells were reported. An early release that covered 500 to 800 HLA-typed donors contained 250 to 350 gigabases of sequencing data and tens of millions of unique TCR sequences. Among the roughly 430 genotyped donors, around 79% belonged to the genetic ancestry cluster associated with self-reported Caucasian donors. The study was designed to test whether signatures of past pathogen exposure could be identified by cataloging public T cell receptors. The study used immunosequencing to profile the T cell repertoires of 600 to 850 subjects and linked those repertoires to cytomegalovirus serostatus. A separate validation cohort of roughly 120 different subjects was used in addition to the approximately 610-subject first cohort. To predict cytomegalovirus infection status, the study brought together high-throughput TCR immunosequencing, statistical association of individual TCRs with disease status, and machine learning. A later analysis re-analyzed previously published TCR beta repertoires from 660 or so donors and added high-resolution HLA genotyping to study TCR occurrence patterns. Rather than using new phenotypic data, the later analysis identified candidate immune exposures from TCR beta sequences and from how often those sequences occurred across donors. An earlier analysis of 450 to 750 of the donors used high-throughput TCR beta sequencing to judge whether each TCR beta V gene segment behaved as functional or pseudogenic. Alongside the repertoire data, information on donor age, sex, ethnicity and CMV serostatus was compiled. Genome-wide SNP genotypes for about 55% of the roughly 670 donors were used in a later genetic analysis, which treated that subset as a discovery cohort. Every repertoire in the discovery cohort had been generated on one and the same sequencing platform. HLA typing included class I and class II loci at four-digit resolution. The number of donors typed differed by locus, with roughly 620-630 for A, B, C, DRB1 and DQB1, roughly 550 for DQA1, nearly 610 for DPA1, and approximately 470 for DPB1. Because of strong linkage in the cohort, roughly five DR-DQ haplotypes were treated as single units for association and clustering. Among about 400 genotyped donors of the cohort, an average of around 240,000 unique TCR beta nucleotide sequences was sequenced per donor, of which 15% to 20% were non-productive.

As for this clone: Its specific antigen is unknown. No much larger clonotype is one base removed from it; base qualities were not supplied.

The cohort consisted of 650 to 700 healthy bone marrow donors. Cohort members were all nominally healthy when sampled, although unrecorded immune exposures were likely present. The donor was CMV seronegative and belonged to the group of more than 300 seronegative cohort members. A peripheral blood sample was provided by each donor, and peripheral blood mononuclear cells were used for TCR beta sequencing. The Qiagen DNeasy Blood Extraction Kit was used to extract genomic DNA from the blood cell samples. The library was made by the immunoSEQ multiplex PCR assay. For the multiplex PCR, a mixture combining 60 forward primers for TCR Vbeta segments and 13 reverse primers for TCR Jbeta segments was used. A multiplex PCR assay on genomic DNA amplified the CDR3 region of rearranged TCR beta genes. Amplified TCR beta libraries were sequenced as 87-base-pair reads on the Illumina HiSeq System. The paper's processing steps were these. Across the 500 to 850 repertoires, a later analysis counted roughly 84 million unique TCR beta chains, roughly 11 million of which were shared by at least two donors. A nearest-neighbor algorithm error-corrected the raw reads and collapsed the reads into unique sequences, merging closely related sequences to remove PCR and sequencing errors. Alignment of CDR3 sequences to IMGT reference sequences was used to assign V, D and J gene segments. For a sequence to be retained, a match of at least six nucleotides was required to both a V gene segment and a J gene segment. Rearrangements were classified as productive when the CDR3 lacked stop codons and remained in frame with V and J, and all other rearrangements were classified as non-productive. Following IMGT convention, CDR3 was defined as the stretch from the second conserved V-encoded cysteine up to the conserved J-encoded phenylalanine. Sequences without an unambiguous match to a single V gene segment were excluded from the earlier analysis of a few hundred of the donors. An earlier analysis of a few hundred of the donors called V segments functional above 56.7% productive rearrangements and segregating when the between-donor standard deviation exceeded 5%. A statistical classification framework was developed to diagnose cytomegalovirus status using the catalog of TCR beta chain sequences. V and J gene assignment, in a later analysis, came from comparing TCR nucleotide sequences with IMGT/GENE-DB human TR gene sequences. A later analysis assigned CDR3 sequences and most-parsimonious VDJ recombination scenarios with the TCRdist pipeline. In a later analysis, each TCR beta chain was defined by its CDR3 amino acid sequence together with its V-gene family, and reads without a unique V-gene family were excluded. To address suspected cross-contamination and a sequencing artifact, a later analysis removed a few hundred highly shared, low-generation-probability nucleotide sequences. For each public chain, a later analysis derived a clonal expansion index from normalized ranks of inferred template counts within each repertoire. A later analysis computed generation probabilities with a VDJ recombination model fitted to out-of-frame rearrangements, and checked the results against IGoR. Hypergeometric tests were used in a later analysis to score TCR-TCR, TCR-HLA and TCR-CMV co-occurrence, with a repertoire-size bias correction applied to the TCR pairs. In a later analysis, false discovery rates were estimated by permuting HLA or CMV assignments 20 times. A later analysis grouped co-occurring TCRs with DBSCAN, adding TCRdist sequence similarity when clustering within HLA-allele-positive subsets. Repertoires with fewer than 30,000 or more than 120,000 public chains were left out of co-occurrence clustering, as were about 5 repertoires with anomalous nucleotide sharing. Not all clones reach the TCRdb copy of this immuneACCESS table, which keeps in-frame sequences only. Checked studies attribute under half of the gap to unresolved V genes and leave the rest unexplained. Clone size and V and J calls were adopted from that table, with D and trimming inferred from the DNA. The sample table records 100,000 or so clones; about 66% of these occur just once. Together, the top ten hold around 1.9% of the sample.

What the study reported, not specific to this receptor: Across donors, most TCR sequences were observed very rarely, whereas some public TCRs were present in many individuals. Several of the top co-occurrence clusters appeared to be linked to parvovirus B19, influenza, CMV and Epstein-Barr virus, according to a later analysis. Linkage disequilibrium might explain the correlated functional status among segregating V segments, but an unknown experimental factor could not be ruled out. In a later analysis, TCR association rates were found to vary across HLA loci, with the most associated TCRs seen for DRB1 alleles and the fewest for HLA-C alleles. Specific HLA alleles were associated with roughly 16,000 TCR beta sequences at a false discovery rate of 0.05 in a later analysis. In a later analysis, HLA-associated TCR beta chains were found to be more clonally expanded and to have lower generation probabilities than equally common non-associated chains. In this cohort, only TCR beta chains were sequenced, and detectable features were limited by the absence of alpha or paired-chain data. A later analysis found that most CMV-associated TCR beta chains appeared HLA-restricted, with HLA associations seemingly driven largely by CMV exposure. CMV serostatus was the only immune exposure information available for the cohort. The study gave a list of about 160 TCR beta chains associated with cytomegalovirus. Broadly in line with IMGT annotations, most TCR beta V segments showed up in productive rearrangements about 87% or about 30% of the time in an earlier analysis of approximately 600 of the donors. Because some donors lacked HLA typing at each locus, the association tests relied only on the typed subset. A cluster of highly shared sequence variants was judged likely to represent a technical artifact of the sequencing pipeline. A later genetic analysis associated a missense DCLRE1C variant with V-gene and J-gene trimming of TCR beta chains, and an independent cohort replicated the association. Over 15 rarely observed V segments, including chromosome 9 orphons, were excluded from the earlier analysis of a few hundred of the donors because counts were too low. In a later genetic analysis, fewer N-insertions in productive TCRs were reported among donors in an Asian-associated ancestry cluster than the roughly 710-donor mean. A further reported finding was that TCR beta sequences accurately predicted the HLA-A and HLA-B alleles for most subjects in the first cohort. In vitro tests confirmed that a few of the cytomegalovirus-associated TCR beta chains recognize cytomegalovirus antigens. The authors suggested that the approach could potentially be generalized to other disease states and immunological phenotypes. Roughly uniform sequencing depth across donors was assumed in presence/absence analyses, although this assumption may not hold. In both the original and validation cohorts, the classifier was reported to diagnose cytomegalovirus status with high specificity and sensitivity. Strong co-occurrence of HLA alleles, especially DR and DQ, made assigning TCR associations to individual alleles difficult.

The sample consisted of PBMCs. This TCR was sampled from a man aged 25 to 40 in good health and CMV-seronegative.

The CDR3 reads as follows: CASSSQGRETQYF. The DNA is as follows: TGTGCCAGCAGCTCACAGGGTAGAGAGACCCAGTACTTC. The rearrangement joined TRBV7-8 to TRBJ2-5; the D gene is perhaps TRBD1, on 6 matching bases. CDR1 and CDR2 are read off the germline V gene as SGHVS and FQNEAQ. From the cysteine up to the phenylalanine, the CDR3 has a length of 13 residues. Here the CDR3 DNA is all that survives: 39 bases in frame from base 1. Trimming takes 4 bases from V and 4 bases from J, and the germline ends sit 10 bases apart.